Shown below are 8 T cell receptor beta chains from a single sample sequenced in a study of vaccination effects on CD4 cells after COVID-19 (dated by TCRdb to the early 2020s). In the ViraFEST assay, PBMC were stimulated with viral peptide pools, and TCR sequencing was then used to find antigen-specific CD4+ T cell clonotypes based on their expansion. After around ten days of culture, CD4+ T cells were isolated with the EasySep CD4+ T cell isolation kit. Convalescent patients had PCR-confirmed SARS-CoV-2 infection between March and December 2020, before Alpha, Beta and Delta variants emerged in the United States. These TCRs are of unknown antigen specificity. The library relied on the immunoSEQ multiplex PCR assay. TCRdb obtained this table from immuneACCESS and retained in-frame rearrangements with V and J assigned. These tables miss some clones; where compared with another copy, unresolved V genes account for less than half of the shortfall, and the remainder is unexplained. The sample includes under 20,000 clones, with approximately 74% observed a single time. In total, the top ten clones hold around 17% of the sample.

The sample was CD4+ T cells from PBMCs cultured with SARS-CoV-2 spike peptides, taken before COVID-19 vaccination. Interpreted using the paper, the cell subset or site label stands for: SARS-CoV-2 spike overlapping peptide pool stimulation. These TCRs come from a human donor who had a prior SARS-CoV-2 infection.

CDR3 amino acids: CASSIGGPGNTIYF. The CDR3 DNA reads TGTGCCAGCAGCATTGGGGGGCCTGGAAACACCATATATTTT. This chain joins TRBV27 and TRBJ1-3; tentatively, D is TRBD1 (6 bases). V lost 6 bases to trimming and J lost 2 bases, with 11 bases between them. The CDR3 contains 14 residues. CDR1 and CDR2 (germline): MNHEY, SMNVEV (reference sequence).

The V gene is TRBV30, the J gene TRBJ2-7; 7 nucleotides line up with TRBD1. CDR1 is GTSNPN, CDR2 SVGIG, per germline (reference sequence). V lost 4 bases and J lost 1; bases outside the gene matches: 16. The CDR3 covers 17 residues. The CDR3 DNA reads as TGTGCCTGGACTGCGATAAGGGACAGCCATAGATCCTACGAGCAGTACTTC. The encoded protein is CAWTAIRDSHRSYEQYF. The whole variable domain, filled in from reference TRBV30 and TRBJ2-7, reads SQTIHQWPATLVQPVGSPLSLECTVEGTSNPNLYWYRQAAGRGLQLLFYSVGIGQISSEVPQNLSASRPQDRQFILSSKKLLLSDSGFYLCAWTAIRDSHRSYEQYFGPGTRLTVT.

The rearrangement joins TRBV6-5 to TRBJ2-5; TRBD2 matches at 7 bases. The CDR3 loop spans 15 amino acids. J lost 7 bases, V lost 7 bases, and 15 bases had no gene match. The germline V gene has CDR1 MNHEY and CDR2 SVGAGI. CDR3: CASTRSGTAEGTQYF. CDR3 sequence (DNA): TGTGCCAGCACGCGAAGCGGGACGGCTGAAGGGACCCAGTACTTC.

This chain links TRBV6-6 with TRBJ1-1; no clear D. V shed 2 bases and J shed 4 bases, with 17 bases lying between them. The V gene's germline CDR1 is MNHNY and CDR2 SVGAGI (reference sequence). The CDR3 extends over 16 amino acids. The CDR3 here is CASSYGYIGFGTEAFF. CDR3 coding DNA: TGTGCCAGCAGTTACGGTTATATCGGATTTGGCACTGAAGCTTTCTTT.

The gene calls are TRBV5-4 and TRBJ2-7, with D hard to call. Germline CDR1 reads SGHNT; CDR2 reads YYREEE (reference sequence). V lost 1 base, J lost 2 bases, and 13 bases lay in between. The CDR3 contains 15 residues. CDR3 amino acids: CASSLPLGGTYEQYF. The CDR3 nucleotides read TGTGCCAGCAGCTTGCCCCTGGGCGGAACCTACGAGCAGTACTTC.

This clone occurred once. V is TRBV18 and J is TRBJ1-6; 9 nucleotides agree with TRBD1. V lost 3 bases and J lost 7; bases outside the gene matches: 4. The V gene's germline CDR1 is KGHSH and CDR2 LQKENI. The CDR3 covers 15 residues. The CDR3 loop reads CASSPDRGENSPLHF. CDR3 DNA sequence: TGTGCCAGCTCACCTGACAGGGGGGAAAATTCACCCCTCCACTTT.

The gene calls are TRBV3-1 (or the pseudogene TRBV3-2) and TRBJ2-3; 16 nucleotides match TRBD2. This CDR3 has 16 residues. Germline assignment: CDR1 LGHDT and CDR2 YNNKEL (reference sequence). The trim removed 4 bases at V and 9 bases at J, leaving 7 bases unmatched. This CDR3 reads CASSPSGTSGGATQYF. The CDR3 nucleotides read TGTGCCAGCAGCCCCTCCGGGACTAGCGGGGGGGCGACGCAGTATTTT.

The chain employs TRBV2 and TRBJ2-5; D ambiguous. Germline values: CDR1 SNHLY, CDR2 FYNNEI. There are 11 residues in the CDR3. The germline V and J ends were trimmed by 7 bases and 1 base, with 4 bases remaining between them. The CDR3 coding sequence is TGTGCCAGCAACCCCCAAGAGACCCAGTACTTC. Translation: CASNPQETQYF.